One sample yielded the 20 T cell receptor beta chains listed below, sequenced in a study of blood T cell repertoires in COVID-19. Here immunoSEQ multiplex PCR was the method, and the copy in TCRdb shows in-frame clones only, minus some. The repertoire has roughly 100,000 clones, roughly 87% of them found once; the top ten carry 2% to 2.5%. What was sequenced was peripheral blood. All receptors derive from a man aged 45-65 years with active COVID-19.

J is TRBJ1-1 and V is TRBV19, with D perhaps matching TRBD1 (6 bases). This CDR3 is 14 amino acids long. V lost 7 bases and J lost 6, with 18 bases in between. Germline V gives CDR1 LNHDA, CDR2 SQIVND (reference sequence). The CDR3 loop is CASNEQGRTAEAFF. In DNA form, the CDR3 reads TGTGCCAGTAACGAACAGGGCAGAACTGCTGAAGCTTTCTTT.

The chain carries TRBV9 and TRBJ2-3; 8 bases fit TRBD1. V lost 0 bases and J lost 9; bases outside the gene matches: 3. This CDR3 has 13 residues. From germline, CDR1 is SGDLS and CDR2 YYNGEE. DNA of the CDR3: TGTGCCAGCAGCGTAGGGACAGGGACAACGCAGTATTTT. This sequence encodes CASSVGTGTTQYF.

This chain links TRBV5-1 with TRBJ2-5; 7 positions agree with TRBD1. J lost 2 bases, V lost 3 bases, and 7 bases had no gene match. Germline V gene data show CDR1 as SGHRS and CDR2 as YFSETQ. This CDR3 region has 15 residues. In DNA form, the CDR3 reads TGCGCCAGCAGCTCGACCCCGGGACAGCAAGAGACCCAGTACTTC. It is translated as CASSSTPGQQETQYF.

The chain combines TRBV7-9 with TRBJ1-5; tentative D call: TRBD1 (5 bases). CDR1 and CDR2 (germline): SEHNR, FQNEAQ (reference sequence). The germline V and J ends were trimmed by 0 bases and 6 bases, with 18 bases remaining between them. This CDR3 region has 17 residues. CDR3 DNA: TGTGCCAGCAGCTTAGCAGGAGTGACGGGGGTTCTTCAGCCCCAGCATTTT. Encoded protein: CASSLAGVTGVLQPQHF.

J is TRBJ2-5 and V is TRBV11-3; TRBD2 matches at 11 bases. V was clipped by 6 bases and J by 5 bases; unmatched bases: 8. This CDR3 contains 15 residues. CDR1 and CDR2 (germline): SGHNT, YENEEA. The CDR3 here is CASSLSGGAWETQYF. CDR3 sequence (DNA): TGTGCCAGCAGTCTTAGCGGGGGGGCCTGGGAGACCCAGTACTTC.

The chain has TRBV13 and TRBJ2-1, with D perhaps matching TRBD2 (6 bases). Germline-derived CDR1 and CDR2 are PRHDT and FYEKMQ (reference sequence). V was pared by 10 bases and J by 2 bases, with 18 bases between. This CDR3 comprises 15 residues. The CDR3 is CATKLGGIPYNEQFF. CDR3 coding DNA: TGTGCCACTAAACTCGGGGGTATACCCTACAATGAGCAGTTCTTC.

V gene TRBV27 combines with J gene TRBJ1-3; 7 bases match TRBD1. V shed 3 bases and J 4 bases; nucleotides not matched to a gene: 6. Germline loops: CDR1 MNHEY, CDR2 SMNVEV (reference sequence). This CDR3 contains 15 residues. The DNA of the CDR3 is TGTGCCAGCAGTTTGGAGGGGGCGCTGGGAAACACCATATATTTT. The encoded protein is CASSLEGALGNTIYF.

This chain joins TRBV4-1 and TRBJ1-2; weak D call: TRBD1 (5 bases). Germline V CDR1 and CDR2: MGHRA, YSYEKL. CDR3 length: 15 amino acids. Trimming left V 2 bases short and J 5 bases short, with 15 bases between. CDR3 nucleotide sequence: TGCGCCAGCAGCCAACCCAAGACAGCCGCTTATGGCTACACCTTC. It is translated as CASSQPKTAAYGYTF.

The genes are TRBV3-1 (or the pseudogene TRBV3-2) and TRBJ2-5; a possible D gene is TRBD2 (5 bases). Germline CDR1 and CDR2: LGHDT and YNNKEL (reference sequence). The CDR3 consists of 14 residues. V lost 4 bases and J lost 7, with 16 bases in between. The CDR3 loop is CASSRRTPGGTQYF. The CDR3 coding sequence is TGTGCCAGCAGCCGGAGGACTCCGGGTGGGACCCAGTACTTC.

The chain is built from TRBV3-1 (or the pseudogene TRBV3-2) and TRBJ1-1, with TRBD1 as a possible D gene (5 bases). With 2 bases removed from V and 5 bases from J, the gap between germline ends came to 15 bases. The CDR3 extends over 15 amino acids. Germline-derived CDR1 and CDR2 are LGHDT and YNNKEL (reference sequence). CDR3 residues: CASSQNFRGDTEAFF. CDR3 in DNA: TGTGCCAGCAGCCAAAATTTTAGGGGCGATACTGAAGCTTTCTTT.

This rearrangement joins TRBV5-6 to TRBJ2-5; weak D call: TRBD1 (5 bases). Trimming left V 0 bases short and J 6 bases short, with 21 bases between. The CDR3 sequence is 17 residues long. Looked up from germline, CDR1 is SGHDT and CDR2 is YYEEEE. The CDR3 region has the DNA TGTGCCAGCAGCTTGGCGGGCCGCCGCGAGGACAAGAAGACCCAGTACTTC. This sequence encodes CASSLAGRREDKKTQYF.

V and J are TRBV27 and TRBJ1-1; 10 positions agree with TRBD1. This CDR3 is built from 16 residues. Germline CDR1 is MNHEY and CDR2 is SMNVEV (reference sequence). Losses at the gene ends were 5 bases for V and 4 bases for J; bases not matched to a gene: 10. CDR3 DNA sequence: TGTGCCAGCAGTGACGGCAGGGACAGGGGAGGCACTGAAGCTTTCTTT. It translates to CASSDGRDRGGTEAFF.

CDR3 DNA sequence: TGTGCCAGCAGCCCCATCGGCGGGGGGAGCACAGATACGCAGTATTTT. Translating it yields CASSPIGGGSTDTQYF. The rearrangement joins TRBV7-6 to TRBJ2-3; 8 bases match TRBD2. This CDR3 is 16 amino acids long. Looked up from germline, CDR1 is SGHVS and CDR2 is FNYEAQ. Trimming took 5 bases from V and 0 from J; bases not matched to a gene: 7.

This clone has just one count. One end of the junction is discordant with germline, which a read error may explain. This CDR3 reads CASSQGVRDFLF. The CDR3 DNA sequence: TGTGCCAGCAGCCAAGGTGTCAGGGACTTTCTTTTT. This sequence joins TRBV3-1 (or the pseudogene TRBV3-2) and TRBJ2-3; TRBD2 is a possible D gene (6 bases). The CDR3 runs to 12 residues. Germline V lookup: CDR1 LGHDT, CDR2 YNNKEL (reference sequence).

V usage is TRBV7-8 and J usage is TRBJ2-3; the match to TRBD2 covers 9 bases. J gave up 4 bases and V 2 bases, and 4 bases lay outside the gene matches. The CDR3 is made up of 15 amino acids. Per the germline V gene, CDR1 is SGHVS and CDR2 is FQNEAQ. CDR3 amino acids: CASSLLAGSSDTQYF. CDR3 bases: TGTGCCAGCAGCTTACTAGCGGGATCCTCAGATACGCAGTATTTT.

The rearrangement uses TRBV4-3 and TRBJ1-2, with unresolved D. The germline V gene encodes CDR1 LGHNA and CDR2 YSLEER. V lost 1 base and J 8 bases, leaving 8 bases between the germline ends. The CDR3 sequence is 12 residues long. The CDR3 is CASSQAAGGYTF. The CDR3 DNA is TGCGCCAGCAGCCAAGCAGCGGGGGGCTACACCTTC.

This chain connects TRBV3-1 (or the pseudogene TRBV3-2) to TRBJ1-4, with D uncertain. The V gene's germline CDR1 is LGHDT and CDR2 YNNKEL (reference sequence). This CDR3 has 11 residues. V shed 4 bases and J shed 8 bases, with 5 bases lying between them. The CDR3 reads CASSRAEKLFF. The CDR3 DNA reads TGTGCCAGCAGCCGGGCAGAAAAACTGTTTTTT.

V is TRBV6-1 and J is TRBJ1-3, with 12 positions matching TRBD1. The CDR3 extends over 17 amino acids. The trim removed 4 bases at V and 2 bases at J, leaving 6 bases unmatched. Germline V gene lookup returns CDR1 MNHNS and CDR2 SASEGT. CDR3 bases: TGTGCCAGCAGTGTGCCGGGACAGGGGGCAACTGGAAACACCATATATTTT. This codes for CASSVPGQGATGNTIYF.

This sequence joins TRBV11-3 and TRBJ2-1; 7 bases are a match to TRBD2. This CDR3 comprises 13 residues. The germline V gene encodes CDR1 SGHNT and CDR2 YENEEA. Trimming at V came to 5 bases and at J to 4 bases, leaving 2 bases not matched to a gene. This chain's CDR3 is CASSHGGYNEQFF. CDR3 coding DNA: TGTGCCAGCAGCCACGGGGGGTACAATGAGCAGTTCTTC.

The V call is TRBV6-1, the J call TRBJ1-2, with TRBD1 identical over 7 bases. Looked up from germline, CDR1 is MNHNS and CDR2 is SASEGT. Trimming at V came to 1 base and at J to 2 bases, leaving 1 base not matched to a gene. The CDR3 runs to 14 residues. The CDR3 loop is CASSEEQGNYGYTF. The CDR3 DNA reads as TGTGCCAGCAGTGAAGAACAGGGGAACTATGGCTACACCTTC.